These 21 T cell receptor beta chains share one sample of origin, sequenced in a study of response to subunit inactivated influenza vaccine. MiXCR, applied by TCRdb to the RT-PCR reads, yields one record per CDR3 protein. The sample comprises roughly 570,000 distinct CDR3 sequences, over 10% of which are singletons, and 10% to 15% rests with the top ten. Sample: PBMCs from blood, taken roughly 47 days after vaccination. The receptors derive from a man in his fifties who received an inactivated influenza vaccine.

This clonotype was seen repeatedly, ten times or more. The chain combines TRBV10-2 with TRBJ2-2; D may be TRBD1 (5 bases). This CDR3 region has 14 residues. Germline CDR1 reads WSHSY; CDR2 reads SAAADI. Deletions cut 7 bases from V and 2 bases from J, with 11 bases between. CDR3 sequence (DNA): TGCGCCAGCACCCCAGGGTTCAACACCGGGGAGCTGTTTTTT. The encoded protein is CASTPGFNTGELFF.

Only a few counts were recorded for this clonotype. The chain combines TRBV6-1 with TRBJ2-7, with a tentative D call TRBD1 (6 bases). Germline loops: CDR1 MNHNS, CDR2 SASEGT. This CDR3 is 14 amino acids long. V lost 3 bases and J 3 bases, leaving 12 bases between the germline ends. The CDR3 loop is CASSDRDTGYEQYF. The CDR3 DNA sequence: TGTGCCAGCAGTGACCGGGACACCGGCTACGAGCAGTACTTC.

J is TRBJ2-7 and V is TRBV6-5; a weak D match, TRBD2 (6 bases). Trimming left V 2 bases short and J 6 bases short, with 14 bases between. From germline, CDR1 is MNHEY and CDR2 SVGAGI. The length of the CDR3 is 14 residues. The DNA of the CDR3 is TGTGCCAGCAGTTACACCAGGGACGGGGGCGAGCAGTACTTC. It translates to CASSYTRDGGEQYF.

This clonotype was observed a handful of times. This chain connects TRBV4-1 to TRBJ2-3; 9 bases are a match to TRBD2. V lost 1 base and J lost 6; bases outside the gene matches: 8. Germline CDR1 is MGHRA and CDR2 is YSYEKL. The CDR3 has 16 amino acids. This CDR3 reads CASSQVGGRGEDTQYF. The CDR3 DNA follows: TGCGCCAGCAGCCAAGTCGGCGGGAGGGGGGAGGATACGCAGTATTTT.

Many counts were recorded for this clonotype. The chain uses TRBV20-1 and TRBJ1-2; TRBD1 is a possible D gene (5 bases). The CDR3 runs 14 residues. Deletions cut 5 bases from V and 1 base from J, with 14 bases between. Per germline, CDR1 DFQATT and CDR2 SNEGSKA (reference sequence). CDR3 nucleotides: TGCAGTGCTGGGATGGGGCAGGTTAACTATGGCTACACCTTC. Translation gives CSAGMGQVNYGYTF.

This clonotype was seen only a few times. The CDR3 sequence: CASSLWGPRSNTGELFF. The CDR3 region has the DNA TGTGCCAGCAGTTTATGGGGTCCTCGCTCGAACACCGGGGAGCTGTTTTTT. V is TRBV12-3 or TRBV12-4 and J is TRBJ2-2, with D unresolved. The CDR3 is 17 residues long. V lost 2 bases, J lost 0 bases, and 13 bases lay in between.

The rearrangement joins TRBV6-5 to TRBJ2-3; D might be TRBD1 (6 bases). V lost 2 bases to trimming and J lost 0 bases, with 15 bases between them. The length of the CDR3 is 17 residues. The V gene's germline CDR1 is MNHEY and CDR2 SVGAGI. The DNA for the CDR3 is TGTGCCAGCAGTTACGCCCGGACAGCAATTAGCACAGATACGCAGTATTTT. Its protein is CASSYARTAISTDTQYF.

This sequence joins TRBV4-2 and TRBJ2-7; D gene ambiguous. The CDR3 contains 13 residues. Germline V gene lookup returns CDR1 LGHNA and CDR2 YNFKEQ. Trimming took off 4 bases at V and 6 bases at J, with 13 bases between the two ends. CDR3 residues: CASSPIGLREQYF. In DNA, the CDR3 is TGTGCCAGCAGCCCCATCGGGCTACGCGAGCAGTACTTC.

The chain employs TRBV4-3 and TRBJ1-5; the D gene is possibly TRBD1 (5 bases). Trimming removed 5 bases at V and 1 base at J, with 15 bases between. The V gene's germline CDR1 is LGHNA and CDR2 YSLEER. The CDR3 totals 16 residues. This CDR3 is CASSVTWGESNQPQHF. CDR3 DNA sequence: TGCGCCAGCAGCGTAACGTGGGGGGAAAGCAATCAGCCCCAGCATTTT.

Only a few counts were recorded for this clonotype. The chain has TRBV6-2 or TRBV6-3 and TRBJ2-2; D remains unclear. With 4 bases removed from V and 2 bases from J, the gap between germline ends came to 8 bases. Germline V gene lookup returns CDR1 MNHEY and CDR2 SVGEGT. This CDR3 comprises 14 residues. This CDR3 is CASSSTENTGELFF. The CDR3 nucleotides read TGTGCCAGCAGTTCCACAGAAAACACCGGGGAGCTGTTTTTT.

The rearrangement links TRBV10-3 to TRBJ2-7, with TRBD2 matching 8 bases. Trimming at V came to 1 base and at J to 0 bases, leaving 26 bases not matched to a gene. CDR1 is ENHRY, CDR2 SYGVKD, per germline. This CDR3 contains 23 residues. CDR3: CAISEWTGRAMLGKREYSYEQYF. The CDR3, as DNA: TGTGCCATCAGTGAGTGGACCGGTCGCGCGATGTTGGGGAAGCGGGAGTACTCCTACGAGCAGTACTTC.

V usage is TRBV6-4 and J usage is TRBJ2-6; weak D call: TRBD1 (5 bases). This CDR3 is built from 15 residues. Germline CDR1 MRHNA, CDR2 SNTAGT. Trimming pared 4 bases from V and 1 base from J, leaving 8 bases between. The CDR3 nucleotides are TGTGCCAGCAGTGCCCAGGGTTCTGGGGCCAACGTCCTGACTTTC. It is translated as CASSAQGSGANVLTF.

This chain connects TRBV5-4 to TRBJ1-1; weak D call: TRBD1 (5 bases). This CDR3 is 13 amino acids long. The V gene lost 5 bases and the J gene lost 8 bases, with 16 bases spanning the gap. CDR1 is SGHNT, CDR2 YYREEE, per germline (reference sequence). Here the CDR3 reads CASRKRDGEEAFF. CDR3 coding DNA: TGTGCCAGCAGAAAAAGGGACGGGGAGGAAGCTTTCTTT.

The table lists this clonotype with a few counts. The chain couples TRBV6-2 or TRBV6-3 to TRBJ1-5; unclear D gene. Germline V gives CDR1 MNHEY, CDR2 SVGEGT. Trimming took off 2 bases at V and 4 bases at J, with 9 bases between the two ends. This CDR3 has 14 amino acids. For the CDR3, the DNA is TGTGCCAGCAGTTACCAACTAGCAAATCAGCCCCAGCATTTT. Translating it yields CASSYQLANQPQHF.

This clonotype occurred a few times. The CDR3 sequence: CASSRQGRGDTQYF. The CDR3 DNA follows: TGTGCCAGCAGTAGACAGGGGCGTGGAGATACGCAGTATTTT. The J gene is TRBJ2-3, the V gene TRBV7-2; TRBD1 agrees at 8 bases. This CDR3 is 14 amino acids long. Germline V gene lookup returns CDR1 SGHTA and CDR2 FQGNSA. V trimming: 6 bases; J trimming: 5 bases; junction bases outside the gene matches: 7. Complete variable domain (other parts from reference TRBV7-2 and TRBJ2-3): GAGVSQSPSNKVTEKGKDVELRCDPISGHTALYWYRQSLGQGLEFLIYFQGNSAPDKSGLPSDRFSAERTGGSVSTLTIQRTQQEDSAVYLCASSRQGRGDTQYFGPGTRLTVL.

This clonotype was seen just once. This chain links TRBV4-3 with TRBJ2-7; 10 bases agree with TRBD1. Trimming took 0 bases from V and 4 from J; bases not matched to a gene: 6. The germline gives CDR1 LGHNA, CDR2 YSLEER. The CDR3 runs to 16 residues. CDR3 amino acids: CASSQDLGTGDYEQYF. As DNA, the CDR3 is TGCGCCAGCAGCCAAGATCTGGGGACAGGGGATTACGAGCAGTACTTC.

The gene calls are TRBV28 and TRBJ2-1, with a tentative D call TRBD2 (6 bases). CDR3 length equals 19 residues. V gave up 4 bases and J gave up 8 bases, with 30 bases separating them. In germline, CDR1 is MDHEN, CDR2 SYDVKM. CDR3 bases: TGTGCCAGCAGTTCCCCCCTCATCGGAACGGCGGGATCGATTCATGAGCAGTTCTTC. This encodes CASSSPLIGTAGSIHEQFF.

This chain joins TRBV15 and TRBJ2-7; 11 bases align to TRBD1. CDR3 size: 16 residues. The V and J ends lost 3 bases and 2 bases, in that order; junction bases with no gene match: 6. Per germline, CDR1 LNHNV and CDR2 YYDKDF (reference sequence). CDR3 bases: TGTGCCACCAGCAGCCATAAGGGACAGGGGGCCTACGAGCAGTACTTC. This codes for CATSSHKGQGAYEQYF.

The chain couples TRBV12-3 or TRBV12-4 to TRBJ2-4; 7 nucleotides match TRBD1. Trimming cost V 8 bases and J 6 bases; bases outside gene matches: 10. CDR3 length: 14 amino acids. Here the CDR3 DNA reads TGTGCCAGCCGAAGGGGGCTAAGCCCAAACATTCAGTACTTC. Encoded protein: CASRRGLSPNIQYF.

This chain links TRBV28 with TRBJ2-5; TRBD1 or TRBD2 may be the D gene (5 bases each). V lost 4 bases and J lost 5, with 14 bases in between. The CDR3 contains 14 residues. Germline assignment: CDR1 MDHEN and CDR2 SYDVKM. CDR3 in amino acids: CASSSGQGWETQYF. The CDR3 DNA follows: TGTGCCAGCAGTTCGGGGCAGGGCTGGGAGACCCAGTACTTC.

This clonotype was seen a handful of times. The chain carries TRBV7-2 and TRBJ2-5; 9 positions agree with TRBD1. This CDR3 contains 14 residues. Germline lookup yields CDR1 SGHTA and CDR2 FQGNSA. With V trimmed by 5 bases and J by 8 bases, 9 bases remained unmatched. This CDR3 reads CASSRIRDRATQYF. The CDR3 DNA reads TGTGCCAGCAGCCGTATCCGGGACAGGGCCACCCAGTACTTC. Together with reference TRBV7-2 and TRBJ2-5, the CDR3 gives the full variable domain: GAGVSQSPSNKVTEKGKDVELRCDPISGHTALYWYRQSLGQGLEFLIYFQGNSAPDKSGLPSDRFSAERTGGSVSTLTIQRTQQEDSAVYLCASSRIRDRATQYFGPGTRLLVL.